This T cell receptor (beta chain) appears in the sequencing data of a study of shared clonotypes between healthy human individuals. CDR3 length equals 12 residues. The V and J ends lost 3 bases and 8 bases, in that order; junction bases with no gene match: 1. The germline gives CDR1 LNHNV, CDR2 YYDKDF (reference sequence). There were no recent acute infections or vaccinations among the donors, who were healthy HIV-negative adults. Both subsets, CD45RA+ naive and CD45RA-negative memory, were split from the CD4+ cells. The study's findings and limits: Naive subsets usually exceeded memory subsets in estimated richness.

Sequencing was at deep level. Here immunoSEQ multiplex PCR was the method, and the copy in TCRdb shows in-frame clones only, minus some. The sample carries 1.5 million to 1.9 million clones, approximately 98% recorded once. Regarding this clone: Its specificity is not known.

Sequencing input: naive CD4+ T cells sorted from blood. The subset is: CD45RA+ positively selected. The rearrangement joins TRBV15 to TRBJ2-1, with 7 positions matching TRBD2. The receptor was isolated from a young man in good health. The CDR3 spells CATSSGGDEQFF. CDR3 bases: TGTGCCACCAGCAGTGGGGGGGATGAGCAGTTCTTC.